A selection of T cell receptor beta chains follows, all from one sample in a study of graft-versus-host responses after intestinal transplantation. The repertoire was sequenced with immunoSEQ multiplex PCR; TCRdb's copy has only in-frame clones and lacks some. The sample yields almost 85,000 clones, about nine tenths seen once. For these receptors, no antigen is known. Sample: unstimulated CD4+ T cells sorted from spleen or lymph node cells, taken before intestinal transplant. The receptors were sampled from a human donor who received an intestinal transplant. The CDR3 runs from the conserved cysteine through the conserved F or W. The D gene is left open where the match is weak. Only some rows state a clone size, as once, few, many or a class for expanded clones.

cdr3_nt cdr3_aa v_call d_call clone_size j_call
TGCGCCAGCAGCTTGCTTGAGGGCTCCTACGAGCAGTACTTC CASSLLEGSYEQYF TRBV5-1 NA NA TRBJ2-7
TGTGCCAGCTCGGAACAGGGTCCAGATACGCAGTATTTT CASSEQGPDTQYF TRBV9 NA NA TRBJ2-3
TGTGCCAGCAGCCTTAACGGGAAGGGTGGAGCTTTCTTT CASSLNGKGGAFF TRBV7-8 NA NA TRBJ1-1
TGTGCCAGCTCACCGATAACAGGGGTAGGCTTTACTTGGGCTCCGTCGGCTTTCTTT CASSPITGVGFTWAPSAFF TRBV18 TRBD1 once TRBJ1-1
TGCGCCAGCAGCCAGATCCGGGGGGCCCATTCACCCCTCCACTTT CASSQIRGAHSPLHF TRBV4-1 NA NA TRBJ1-6
TGTGCCAGAAGAGCCCCAGCGGGGTACGAGCAGTACTTC CARRAPAGYEQYF TRBV5-3 TRBD2 NA TRBJ2-7
TGTGCCAGCAGGCGTCACAGGGGTCCGGATGAAAAACTGTTTTTT CASRRHRGPDEKLFF TRBV6-5 TRBD1 NA TRBJ1-4
TGTGCCAGCAGTTTACTGACCGGGACAGGGGAGGCTGGGGCCAACGTCCTGACTTTC CASSLLTGTGEAGANVLTF TRBV27 TRBD1 few TRBJ2-6
TGCAGCGTTGAAGTGGGGGGGGGTCCCGGACGGAGACGCTCTGGAAACACCATATATTTT CSVEVGGGPGRRRSGNTIYF TRBV29-1 NA NA TRBJ1-3
TGTGCCAGCAGTTATATAGCCGGGACAGGGATGGGCGAGCAGTACTTC CASSYIAGTGMGEQYF TRBV28 TRBD1 once TRBJ2-7
TGTGCCAGCAGTTACTCGACCAGGGATGGCTACACCTTC CASSYSTRDGYTF TRBV6-5 NA NA TRBJ1-2
TGCGCCAGCAGCTTAGACAGGGGATATTACAATGAGCAGTTCTTC CASSLDRGYYNEQFF TRBV5-1 TRBD1 NA TRBJ2-1
TGTGCCAGCAGCTTTCGGGGGATGATCCAGAATGAGCAGTTCTTC CASSFRGMIQNEQFF TRBV7-9 NA NA TRBJ2-1
TGTGCCAGCAGCTTTCTAGCGGGGGGGTATGCGGATACGCAGTATTTT CASSFLAGGYADTQYF TRBV7-2 TRBD2 NA TRBJ2-3
TGCGCCAGCAGCCAAGATTACGGGACAGTTATCTACAAAAACATTCAGTACTTC CASSQDYGTVIYKNIQYF TRBV4-3 TRBD1 NA TRBJ2-4
TGTGCCAGCACGCAGGCCGGAGGGGATTCCTATGGCTACACCTTC CASTQAGGDSYGYTF TRBV6-1 NA NA TRBJ1-2
TGTGCCAGTAGTATGGGGCAGGGTGGGAATCAGCCCCAGCATTTT CASSMGQGGNQPQHF TRBV19 NA few TRBJ1-5
TGCGCCAGCAGCTTACGGACAGGGGGTGTGACCTACAATGAGCAGTTCTTC CASSLRTGGVTYNEQFF TRBV5-1 TRBD1 NA TRBJ2-1
TGTGCCAGCCGGGACAGGGGGTTCTACGAGCAGTACTTC CASRDRGFYEQYF TRBV2 TRBD1 NA TRBJ2-7
TGTGCCAGCAGCTTGGTTCAAGGACAGATGAACACTGAAGCTTTCTTT CASSLVQGQMNTEAFF TRBV5-6 NA NA TRBJ1-1
TGCGCCAGCAGCCAAGAAGCTACGGGGATTGGCTCTGGAAACACCATATATTTT CASSQEATGIGSGNTIYF TRBV4-3 NA NA TRBJ1-3
TGTGCCGTAAGAAGGGACTTAGGGGTGGACAATGAGCAGTTCTTC CAVRRDLGVDNEQFF TRBV10-3 NA NA TRBJ2-1
TGTGCCAGCAGCCCCCGTAGCGGGGGCCTGAATAACGAGCAGTACTTC CASSPRSGGLNNEQYF TRBV7-2 TRBD2 NA TRBJ2-7
TGCGCCAGCAGCTTGGAAACATCTCTTGACTATGGCTACACCTTC CASSLETSLDYGYTF TRBV5-1 NA NA TRBJ1-2
TGTGCCAGCACCCTAGCGAGCTACAATGAGCAGTTCTTC CASTLASYNEQFF TRBV11-2 NA NA TRBJ2-1
TGTGCCAGCAGCTTAAACAGGGGAGAGACCCAGTACTTC CASSLNRGETQYF TRBV7-6 TRBD1 NA TRBJ2-5
TGTGCCAGCAAGCACTACAGGGACGCTAACTATGGCTACACCTTC CASKHYRDANYGYTF TRBV6-5 NA NA TRBJ1-2
TGCGCCAGCAGCCAAGAACAGATAAATGAGCAGTTCTTC CASSQEQINEQFF TRBV4-3 NA NA TRBJ2-1
TGTGCCATCACCGGACTAGCGGGTAGCTCCTACAATGAGCAGTTCTTC CAITGLAGSSYNEQFF TRBV10-3 TRBD2 NA TRBJ2-1
TGTGCCACCCGTAAGACAGGGGGCACAGATACGCAGTATTTT CATRKTGGTDTQYF TRBV19 TRBD1 NA TRBJ2-3
TGTGCCTGGAGTATTAAGGGACTAGCGGCGGGGGAGCAGTACTTC CAWSIKGLAAGEQYF TRBV30 TRBD2 NA TRBJ2-7